This T cell receptor (beta chain) was recorded in a study of blood T cell repertoires in COVID-19. Study context: Sources were T cells, B-cell-depleted T cells, or PBMCs; the material itself was cDNA or gDNA.

The CDR3 length is 14 residues. In germline, CDR1 is SNHLY, CDR2 FYNNEI. With 3 bases clipped from V and 4 bases from J, the junction kept 3 bases outside the gene matches. In the source study's methods: Reference gene primers were amplified, and this amplification served to estimate nucleated cell counts. Profiled with immunoSEQ multiplex PCR; TCRdb holds only in-frame clones, not every one. V, J and clone size reflect that table, while D and trimming were determined from the DNA. The sample holds about 250,000 clones, around 85% seen once. The V and J genes are TRBV2 and TRBJ1-2; 9 bases match TRBD1. The origin of this receptor is a woman in her forties with active or convalescent COVID-19. The sequenced sample was peripheral blood. In DNA form, the CDR3 reads TGTGCCAGCAGTGAGCAGGGACAGGGCTATGGCTACACCTTC. Translation: CASSEQGQGYGYTF. The full variable domain, in which reference TRBV2 and TRBJ1-2 provide the parts outside the CDR3, is EPEVTQTPSHQVTQMGQEVILRCVPISNHLYFYWYRQILGQKVEFLVSFYNNEISEKSEIFDDQFSVERPDGSNFTLKIRSTKLEDSAMYFCASSEQGQGYGYTFGSGTRLTVV.